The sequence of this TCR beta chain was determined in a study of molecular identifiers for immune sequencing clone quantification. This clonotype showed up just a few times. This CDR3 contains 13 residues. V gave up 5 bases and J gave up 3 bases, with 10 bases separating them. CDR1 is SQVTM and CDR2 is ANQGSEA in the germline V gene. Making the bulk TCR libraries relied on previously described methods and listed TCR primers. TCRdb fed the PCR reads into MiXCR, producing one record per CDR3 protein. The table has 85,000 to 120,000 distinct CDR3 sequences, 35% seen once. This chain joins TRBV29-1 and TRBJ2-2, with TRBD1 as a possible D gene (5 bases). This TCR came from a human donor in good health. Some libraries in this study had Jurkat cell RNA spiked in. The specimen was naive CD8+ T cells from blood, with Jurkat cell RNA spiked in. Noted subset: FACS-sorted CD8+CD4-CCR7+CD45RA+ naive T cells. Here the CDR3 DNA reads TGCAGCGTTCTACAGGCCGACACCGGGGAGCTGTTTTTT. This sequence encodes CSVLQADTGELFF.